This paragraph reports one T cell receptor beta chain. This sample was taken from a study of T cell changes during pregnancy in multiple sclerosis. The CDR3 loop spans 15 amino acids. Between the trimmed V and J ends, which lost 1 base and 7 bases, there was a span of 11 bases. CDR1 is SEHNR, CDR2 FQNEAQ, per germline (reference sequence). The table came from immunoSEQ multiplex PCR; TCRdb's copy has only in-frame clones and leaves some out. The table lists about 80,000 clones, about 91% of them singletons, with roughly 1.4% in the top ten. The rearrangement links TRBV7-9 to TRBJ1-6; a possible D gene is TRBD1 (6 bases). The TCR comes from a female donor with multiple sclerosis, enrolled in a pregnancy study. Sequenced here: peripheral blood, sampled before pregnancy. Here the CDR3 reads CASSLDRGHNSPLHF. CDR3 bases: TGTGCCAGCAGCTTAGATCGGGGACACAATTCACCCCTCCACTTT.